This T cell receptor (beta chain) was captured by sequencing in a study of molecular identifiers for immune sequencing clone quantification. General study findings and limits: Clones above 20 RNA copies contained over 97% of effector molecules and under 1% of naive molecules.

TCRdb re-derived calls from the PCR reads in MiXCR, one entry per CDR3 protein. The sample has approximately 680,000 distinct CDR3 sequences; less than 30% are singletons. When naive CD8 T cells were sorted, they were gated as CD8+CD4-CCR7+CD45RA+. V lost 0 bases to trimming and J lost 7 bases; unmatched junction nucleotides: 7. The CDR3 consists of 16 residues. Germline V gene sequence: CDR1 LGHNA, CDR2 YSLEER. This clonotype was observed a handful of times. The antigen is unknown. The sequence was obtained from a human donor in good health. Some libraries in this study had Jurkat cell RNA spiked in. The chain links TRBV4-3 to TRBJ2-3; 10 positions agree with TRBD2. What was sequenced was naive CD8+ T cells from blood, with Jurkat cell RNA spiked in. Documented subset: FACS-sorted CD8+CD4-CCR7+CD45RA+ naive T cells. CDR3 residues: CASSQELAGLLNTQYF. The CDR3 region has the DNA TGCGCCAGCAGCCAAGAACTAGCGGGATTGTTGAATACGCAGTATTTT.